This entry lists 8 T cell receptor beta chains sequenced from one sample in a study of breast tumors, draining lymph nodes, adjacent tissues. TCRdb redid the calling of the multiplex PCR reads with MiXCR, one entry per CDR3 protein. The sample holds approximately 37,000 distinct CDR3 sequences; approximately 37% are singletons and the top ten take about 11%. The specimen was breast tumor tissue. These TCRs come from a female donor with breast cancer. Some clones in this sample may be carry-over from other donors' samples.

This clonotype was counted a few times. In DNA, the CDR3 is TGTGCCAGCAGTCCAGCCGGACTAGTTGGACATGAGCAGTTCTTC. Its translation: CASSPAGLVGHEQFF. The V call is TRBV12-3 or TRBV12-4, the J call TRBJ2-1, with 7 positions matching TRBD2. V shed 5 bases and J 8 bases; nucleotides not matched to a gene: 12. CDR3 length equals 15 residues.

In its sample, this clonotype was seen many times. The rearrangement joins TRBV7-8 to TRBJ1-5; D might be TRBD1 (5 bases). Germline CDR1 is SGHVS and CDR2 is FQNEAQ. V dropped 4 bases and J dropped 3 bases, with 16 bases sitting between them. This CDR3 has 16 residues. As DNA, the CDR3 is TGTGCCAGCAGCTCAGGCCGCGACAGTTACAATCAGCCCCAGCATTTT. It translates to CASSSGRDSYNQPQHF.

The chain couples TRBV6-1 to TRBJ1-4, with 9 bases fitting TRBD1. Trimming at V came to 1 base and at J to 10 bases, leaving 7 bases not matched to a gene. There are 15 residues in the CDR3. Germline assignment: CDR1 MNHNS and CDR2 SASEGT. The chain's CDR3 is CASSEGLGQGRKLFF. CDR3 DNA sequence: TGTGCCAGCAGTGAAGGATTGGGACAGGGACGAAAACTGTTTTTT.

This clonotype was counted many times. The rearrangement uses TRBV20-1 and TRBJ2-1, with 8 nucleotides matching TRBD2. The CDR3 is 15 residues long. CDR1 and CDR2 (germline): DFQATT, SNEGSKA (reference sequence). The junction had 5 bases not matched to a gene; V was cut back by 4 bases and J by 0 bases. The CDR3 DNA follows: TGCAGTGCTACTAGCGGGTGGAGCTCCTACAATGAGCAGTTCTTC. Its protein product is CSATSGWSSYNEQFF.

Ten or more counts support this clonotype. CDR3 sequence: CASSLESRGGEQYF. Here the CDR3 DNA reads TGCGCCAGCAGCTTGGAGTCCAGGGGGGGAGAGCAGTACTTC. V gene TRBV5-1 combines with J gene TRBJ2-7; D could derive from TRBD1 or TRBD2 (7 bases each). Germline V gene data show CDR1 as SGHRS and CDR2 as YFSETQ. The CDR3 spans 14 residues. V was cut by 0 bases and J by 7 bases, with 14 bases left in between. Full variable domain (rest looked up from reference TRBV5-1 and TRBJ2-7): KAGVTQTPRYLIKTRGQQVTLSCSPISGHRSVSWYQQTPGQGLQFLFEYFSETQRNKGNFPGRFSGRQFSNSRSEMNVSTLELGDSALYLCASSLESRGGEQYFGPGTRLTVT.

This clonotype has a count of ten or more. This sequence joins TRBV15 and TRBJ2-7; D gene ambiguous. V dropped 0 bases and J dropped 7 bases, with 13 bases sitting between them. The CDR3 length is 14 residues. Germline CDR1 reads LNHNV; CDR2 reads YYDKDF (reference sequence). CDR3 region: CATSRDLQRQEQYF. The CDR3 DNA sequence: TGTGCCACCAGCAGAGATCTACAGCGCCAGGAGCAGTACTTC.

The rearrangement joins TRBV5-5 to TRBJ1-6; 10 bases agree with TRBD1. Per germline, CDR1 SGHKS and CDR2 YYEKEE (reference sequence). The CDR3 runs to 15 residues. Unmatched junction bases numbered 9, after V lost 7 bases and J lost 8 bases. The CDR3 sequence is CASLPEDRGDSPLHF. In DNA, the CDR3 is TGTGCCAGCTTGCCAGAGGACAGGGGGGATTCACCCCTCCACTTT. The full variable domain, its missing parts supplied by reference TRBV5-5 and TRBJ1-6, is DAGVTQSPTHLIKTRGQQVTLRCSPISGHKSVSWYQQVLGQGPQFIFQYYEKEERGRGNFPDRFSARQFPNYSSELNVNALLLGDSALYLCASLPEDRGDSPLHFGNGTRLTVT.

This clonotype was recorded many times. The chain joins TRBV4-2 to TRBJ1-6; 8 nucleotides match TRBD1. After removal of 1 base from V and 9 bases from J, the junction contained 2 bases not matched to a gene. Germline CDR1 LGHNA, CDR2 YNFKEQ. The CDR3 loop spans 14 amino acids. Written as DNA, the CDR3 is TGTGCCAGCAGCCAAGGGACAGGGAGTTCACCCCTCCACTTT. Its translation is CASSQGTGSSPLHF.